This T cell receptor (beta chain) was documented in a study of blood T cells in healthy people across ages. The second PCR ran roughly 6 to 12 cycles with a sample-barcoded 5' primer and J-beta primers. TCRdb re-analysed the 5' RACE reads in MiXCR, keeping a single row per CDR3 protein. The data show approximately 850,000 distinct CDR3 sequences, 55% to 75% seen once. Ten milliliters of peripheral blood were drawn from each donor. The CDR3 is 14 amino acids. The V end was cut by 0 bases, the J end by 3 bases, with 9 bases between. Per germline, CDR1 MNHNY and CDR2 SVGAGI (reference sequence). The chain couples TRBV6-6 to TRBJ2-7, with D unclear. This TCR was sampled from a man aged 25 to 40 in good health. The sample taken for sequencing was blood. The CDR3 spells CASSYSNGNYEQYF. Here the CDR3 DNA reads TGTGCCAGCAGTTACTCGAATGGGAACTACGAGCAGTACTTC.